This entry lists 14 T cell receptor beta chains sequenced from one sample in a study of blood T cell repertoires in COVID-19 (TCRdb year 2020). The library was obtained by the immunoSEQ multiplex PCR assay. Drawn from immuneACCESS, this table holds only the in-frame rearrangements with V and J called that TCRdb kept. Clones are partly lost; checked studies trace under half to an unresolved V gene and leave the rest unexplained. This sample is represented by just over 650,000 clones; around 90% of them were singletons. The ten largest clones capture 0.2% to 0.3% of the sample. The sample comprised peripheral blood. These receptors came from a woman aged 18-29 years with acute or convalescent COVID-19.

The chain is built from TRBV7-2 and TRBJ2-4; D possibly corresponds to TRBD2 (7 bases). V lost 2 bases and J lost 0, with 11 bases in between. The CDR3 has 16 amino acids. Germline CDR1 SGHTA, CDR2 FQGNSA. The CDR3 spells CASSLRGREAKNIQYF. The CDR3 region has the DNA TGTGCCAGCAGCTTAAGGGGGAGGGAAGCCAAAAACATTCAGTACTTC.

The V gene is TRBV11-3, the J gene TRBJ2-1; 10 nucleotides match TRBD2. This CDR3 is 14 amino acids long. J lost 9 bases, V lost 1 base, and 3 bases had no gene match. Germline V gene data show CDR1 as SGHNT and CDR2 as YENEEA. The CDR3 DNA reads as TGTGCCAGCAGCTTAGTAGCTAGCGGGAGTGAGCAGTTCTTC. This gives the protein CASSLVASGSEQFF.

This sequence joins TRBV14 and TRBJ1-1; D is uncertain. Germline V CDR1 and CDR2: SGHDN, FVKESK. CDR3 length: 14 residues. V was trimmed by 6 bases and J by 5 bases, leaving 16 bases between them. The DNA for the CDR3 is TGTGCCAGCAGACCAATTCCTCCGGTAACTGAAGCTTTCTTT. It codes for CASRPIPPVTEAFF.

The chain recombines TRBV5-1 with TRBJ2-5; TRBD1 agrees at 10 bases. The V gene's germline CDR1 is SGHRS and CDR2 YFSETQ. The V and J ends lost 4 bases and 4 bases, in that order; junction bases with no gene match: 4. The CDR3 spans 14 residues. CDR3 in amino acids: CASSGGTGVETQYF. Written as DNA, the CDR3 is TGCGCCAGCAGCGGGGGGACAGGGGTAGAGACCCAGTACTTC.

This clone was detected once. The CDR3 coding sequence is TGTGCCAGCAGCTTCGACTCTAGCGGGGGGGAGACCCAGTACTTC. Translated, it gives CASSFDSSGGETQYF. The gene calls are TRBV11-3 and TRBJ2-5; TRBD2 matches at 11 bases. The CDR3 consists of 15 residues. The ends lost 3 bases at V and 5 bases at J; junction bases unmatched: 5. Looked up from germline, CDR1 is SGHNT and CDR2 is YENEEA.

CDR3 protein: CASSPILPGQIYEQYF. CDR3 DNA sequence: TGTGCCAGCAGCCCCATTCTACCGGGACAGATCTACGAGCAGTACTTC. The V and J genes are TRBV2 and TRBJ2-7; 7 nucleotides line up with TRBD1. Per the germline V gene, CDR1 is SNHLY and CDR2 is FYNNEI. The CDR3 has 16 residues. V trimming: 6 bases; J trimming: 3 bases; junction bases outside the gene matches: 14.

The genes are TRBV5-1 and TRBJ1-4; the match to TRBD1 covers 7 bases. Germline assignment: CDR1 SGHRS and CDR2 YFSETQ. V was clipped by 3 bases and J by 0 bases; unmatched bases: 5. The CDR3 is made up of 16 amino acids. Written as DNA, the CDR3 is TGCGCCAGCAGCTCAAAGGACAGGACAACTAATGAAAAACTGTTTTTT. This translates into CASSSKDRTTNEKLFF.

The CDR3 DNA reads as TGTGCCAGTAGTACCTCAGACAGGACAAATCAGCCCCAGCATTTT. Translated: CASSTSDRTNQPQHF. The chain couples TRBV19 to TRBJ1-5; a weak D match, TRBD1 (6 bases). The CDR3 length is 15 residues. V lost 4 bases, J lost 4 bases, and 14 bases lay in between. Per the germline V gene, CDR1 is LNHDA and CDR2 is SQIVND (reference sequence).

This chain links TRBV27 with TRBJ2-2; D remains ambiguous. V shed 3 bases and J shed 2 bases, with 10 bases lying between them. The germline gives CDR1 MNHEY, CDR2 SMNVEV (reference sequence). This CDR3 comprises 15 residues. DNA for the CDR3: TGTGCCAGCAGTTTGCAGGTTTCAAACACCGGGGAGCTGTTTTTT. This gives the protein CASSLQVSNTGELFF.

This clone showed up just once. The gene calls are TRBV18 and TRBJ2-3; a weak D match, TRBD2 (7 bases). Germline lookup yields CDR1 KGHSH and CDR2 LQKENI. The CDR3 spans 17 residues. The germline V and J ends were trimmed by 3 bases and 0 bases, with 16 bases remaining between them. The CDR3 DNA is TGTGCCAGCTCACCTTCGGGCGGGGGCACTAGCACAGATACGCAGTATTTT. This translates into CASSPSGGGTSTDTQYF. Filled out from reference TRBV18 and TRBJ2-3, the complete variable domain reads NAGVMQNPRHLVRRRGQEARLRCSPMKGHSHVYWYRQLPEEGLKFMVYLQKENIIDESGMPKERFSAEFPKEGPSILRIQQVVRGDSAAYFCASSPSGGGTSTDTQYFGPGTRLTVL.

The genes are TRBV7-9 and TRBJ2-3; 8 positions match TRBD1. This CDR3 is built from 15 residues. The V gene's germline CDR1 is SEHNR and CDR2 FQNEAQ (reference sequence). J gave up 3 bases and V 2 bases, and 4 bases lay outside the gene matches. CDR3 bases: TGTGCCAGCAGCTTAATCCAGGGGGCGACAGATACGCAGTATTTT. This gives the protein CASSLIQGATDTQYF.

The V and J genes are TRBV5-1 and TRBJ1-1, with D unclear. The germline CDR1 and CDR2 sequences are SGHRS and YFSETQ. This CDR3 has 15 amino acids. Trimming left V 1 base short and J 0 bases short, with 10 bases between. The CDR3: CASSLSGGMNTEAFF. CDR3 coding DNA: TGCGCCAGCAGCTTGTCGGGAGGCATGAACACTGAAGCTTTCTTT.

This chain connects TRBV4-3 to TRBJ1-3; D is uncertain. Germline-derived CDR1 and CDR2 are LGHNA and YSLEER. This CDR3 region has 13 residues. The germline V and J ends were trimmed by 1 base and 4 bases, with 5 bases remaining between them. In DNA, the CDR3 is TGCGCCAGCAGCCAAGGACACGGAAACACCATATATTTT. It yields the protein CASSQGHGNTIYF.

The V gene is TRBV5-8, the J gene TRBJ2-4; TRBD1 might be the D (5 bases). CDR3 length: 16 amino acids. Germline-derived CDR1 and CDR2 are SGHTS and YDEGEE. V lost 6 bases, J lost 0 bases, and 16 bases lay in between. The CDR3 DNA is TGTGCCAGCAACCTAAACAGGAACTTAGCCAAAAACATTCAGTACTTC. Translated: CASNLNRNLAKNIQYF. Variable domain in full (rest from reference TRBV5-8 and TRBJ2-4): EAGVTQSPTHLIKTRGQQATLRCSPISGHTSVYWYQQALGLGLQFLLWYDEGEERNRGNFPPRFSGRQFPNYSSELNVNALELEDSALYLCASNLNRNLAKNIQYFGAGTRLSVL.